Presented here are 29 T cell receptor beta chains from one specimen sequenced in a study of cytomegalovirus exposure and HLA in healthy donors. The PCR employed 60 Vbeta primers together with 13 Jbeta primers. The data were produced by immunoSEQ multiplex PCR, yet TCRdb's version contains in-frame clones alone and is incomplete. Of 160,000 or so clones listed, about 75% are singletons. The sample taken for sequencing was PBMCs. The receptors come from a man in his forties or fifties in good health and CMV-seropositive.

This clone has only one observation. V usage is TRBV7-3 and J usage is TRBJ2-1, with TRBD1 matching over 8 bases. V shed 5 bases, J shed 6 bases, and the junction held 9 bases outside the gene matches. The CDR3 length is 15 residues. CDR1 and CDR2 (germline): SGHTA, FQGTGA. CDR3 sequence: CASSPQGESVNEQFF. In DNA, the CDR3 is TGTGCCAGCAGCCCACAGGGGGAATCGGTCAATGAGCAGTTCTTC.

The rearrangement uses TRBV5-1 and TRBJ2-2; D unclear. The CDR3 contains 16 residues. Germline assignment: CDR1 SGHRS and CDR2 YFSETQ. Trimming removed 4 bases at V and 2 bases at J, with 15 bases between. The CDR3: CASSTANQRNTGELFF. CDR3 in DNA: TGCGCCAGCAGCACTGCAAATCAACGTAACACCGGGGAGCTGTTTTTT. Full variable domain (remainder filled in from reference TRBV5-1 and TRBJ2-2): KAGVTQTPRYLIKTRGQQVTLSCSPISGHRSVSWYQQTPGQGLQFLFEYFSETQRNKGNFPGRFSGRQFSNSRSEMNVSTLELGDSALYLCASSTANQRNTGELFFGEGSRLTVL.

V and J are TRBV11-1 and TRBJ2-7, with D possibly matching TRBD2 (6 bases). The germline V gene encodes CDR1 SGHAT and CDR2 FQDESV (reference sequence). Trimming removed 3 bases from V and 1 base from J, with 13 bases in between. CDR3 length equals 15 residues. For the CDR3, the DNA is TGTGCCAGCAGCTTCCGGGACTTTTCGTCCTACGAGCAGTACTTC. Its translation is CASSFRDFSSYEQYF. The variable domain in full, completed from reference TRBV11-1 and TRBJ2-7, reads EAEVAQSPRYKITEKSQAVAFWCDPISGHATLYWYRQILGQGPELLVQFQDESVVDDSQLPKDRFSAERLKGVDSTLKIQPAELGDSAMYLCASSFRDFSSYEQYFGPGTRLTVT.

The chain carries TRBV6-1 and TRBJ1-1; D remains ambiguous. Deletions cut 0 bases from V and 5 bases from J, with 7 bases between. The germline CDR1 and CDR2 sequences are MNHNS and SASEGT. CDR3 length: 13 amino acids. CDR3 in amino acids: CASSEAPGTEAFF. CDR3 bases: TGTGCCAGCAGTGAAGCGCCGGGGACTGAAGCTTTCTTT.

The chain recombines TRBV27 with TRBJ2-7, with TRBD1 matching 8 bases. Germline lookup yields CDR1 MNHEY and CDR2 SMNVEV (reference sequence). The CDR3 loop spans 15 amino acids. Trimming cost V 3 bases and J 5 bases; bases outside gene matches: 9. The CDR3 DNA is TGTGCCAGCAGTTTTCGGACAGGGAGGCGTGACGAGCAGTACTTC. Protein: CASSFRTGRRDEQYF.

The V call is TRBV28, the J call TRBJ2-7; the match to TRBD2 covers 10 bases. The CDR3 runs 16 residues. The germline CDR1 and CDR2 sequences are MDHEN and SYDVKM. With 2 bases clipped from V and 6 bases from J, the junction kept 10 bases outside the gene matches. The CDR3 reads CASSLGAASGSFEQYF. In nucleotides, the CDR3 is TGTGCCAGCAGTTTAGGAGCCGCTAGCGGGAGCTTCGAGCAGTACTTC.

The chain employs TRBV18 and TRBJ2-5; D perhaps matches TRBD2 (7 bases). The CDR3 spans 16 residues. V shed 3 bases and J shed 7 bases, with 21 bases lying between them. Germline CDR1 reads KGHSH; CDR2 reads LQKENI. The CDR3 DNA sequence: TGTGCCAGCTCACCTGGGGGGCTCACGCGGGAGATGACCCAGTACTTC. Its protein is CASSPGGLTREMTQYF.

The rearrangement joins TRBV15 to TRBJ1-5; D call uncertain. The ends were cut back, 5 bases at V and 3 bases at J, with 8 bases in the middle. Per germline, CDR1 LNHNV and CDR2 YYDKDF (reference sequence). The CDR3 consists of 13 residues. CDR3 loop: CATSPGANQPQHF. Here the CDR3 DNA reads TGTGCCACCAGCCCAGGTGCCAATCAGCCCCAGCATTTT.

The chain joins TRBV4-2 to TRBJ2-7; 7 bases agree with TRBD2. Germline V CDR1 and CDR2: LGHNA, YNFKEQ. This CDR3 spans 15 amino acids. With V trimmed by 4 bases and J by 4 bases, 10 bases remained unmatched. Here the CDR3 DNA reads TGTGCCAGCAGCCCCGCCGAGACTAGCTTTTACGAGCAGTACTTC. Its translation is CASSPAETSFYEQYF.

The chain carries TRBV19 and TRBJ1-4, with unresolved D. Trimming left V 3 bases short and J 8 bases short, with 13 bases between. This CDR3 contains 14 residues. CDR1 and CDR2 from the germline V gene are LNHDA and SQIVND (reference sequence). The CDR3 is CASSIPIPGEKLFF. For the CDR3, the DNA is TGTGCCAGTAGTATCCCCATACCCGGGGAAAAACTGTTTTTT.

CDR3 in DNA: TGCAGCGTTATAGGACAGGGGACGGACTATGGCTACACCTTC. As protein: CSVIGQGTDYGYTF. V usage is TRBV29-1 and J usage is TRBJ1-2; 9 bases match TRBD1. CDR3 size: 14 residues. The ends lost 5 bases at V and 3 bases at J; junction bases unmatched: 7. Germline CDR1 SQVTM, CDR2 ANQGSEA. Drawing the rest from reference TRBV29-1 and TRBJ1-2, the complete variable domain is SAVISQKPSRDICQRGTSLTIQCQVDSQVTMMFWYRQQPGQSLTLIATANQGSEATYESGFVIDKFPISRPNLTFSTLTVSNMSPEDSSIYLCSVIGQGTDYGYTFGSGTRLTVV.

CDR3 nucleotide sequence: TGTGCCAGCAGCCCCCCGCCCCGTTTTGCGGGAGAGTACGAGCAGTACTTC. Its translation is CASSPPPRFAGEYEQYF. This chain joins TRBV11-3 and TRBJ2-7; TRBD2 matches at 7 bases. CDR1 SGHNT and CDR2 YENEEA come from the germline V gene. V dropped 5 bases and J dropped 4; count of bases not matched to a gene: 17. The CDR3 sequence is 17 residues long.

This chain joins TRBV12-5 and TRBJ1-1, with 7 bases fitting TRBD1. The CDR3 contains 14 residues. Germline V gene data show CDR1 as LGHNT and CDR2 as FRNRAP. With V trimmed by 0 bases and J by 11 bases, 9 bases remained unmatched. The CDR3 bases are TGTGCTAGTGGTTTGGTAATGAACAGGGGTACGGCTTTCTTT. Translation: CASGLVMNRGTAFF.

The chain has TRBV28 and TRBJ2-7; 8 nucleotides align to TRBD2. CDR3 length: 15 amino acids. The trim removed 6 bases at V and 6 bases at J, leaving 13 bases unmatched. Looked up from germline, CDR1 is MDHEN and CDR2 is SYDVKM. The CDR3 is CASSPPVAGGLEQYF. The CDR3 DNA follows: TGTGCCAGCAGCCCCCCGGTCGCGGGAGGACTCGAGCAGTACTTC.

The genes are TRBV6-5 and TRBJ2-6; no firm D call. This CDR3 comprises 16 residues. The V gene lost 0 bases and the J gene lost 0 bases, with 6 bases spanning the gap. Per the germline V gene, CDR1 is MNHEY and CDR2 is SVGAGI. The CDR3 sequence is CASSYSASSGANVLTF. The CDR3 bases are TGTGCCAGCAGTTACTCGGCCAGCTCTGGGGCCAACGTCCTGACTTTC.

The chain is built from TRBV6-5 and TRBJ1-2; TRBD1 aligns across 8 bases. The V gene end was trimmed by 5 bases and the J gene end by 5 bases; junction bases not matched to a gene: 10. Germline CDR1 is MNHEY and CDR2 is SVGAGI. CDR3 size: 15 residues. CDR3 in amino acids: CASSTNPTGEYGYTF. In DNA form, the CDR3 reads TGTGCCAGCAGTACAAACCCGACAGGGGAATATGGCTACACCTTC.

The table lists this clone with a count of one. This chain connects TRBV19 to TRBJ2-7; 11 positions match TRBD2. This CDR3 has 14 amino acids. Germline loops: CDR1 LNHDA, CDR2 SQIVND (reference sequence). J gave up 6 bases and V 5 bases, and 6 bases lay outside the gene matches. This CDR3 is CASSEPGLAAEQYF. The CDR3 DNA is TGTGCCAGTAGTGAACCGGGACTAGCGGCCGAGCAGTACTTC.

This chain uses TRBV29-1 with TRBJ2-7; D possibly corresponds to TRBD2 (6 bases). Trimming removed 7 bases from V and 5 bases from J, with 12 bases in between. Germline V gene data show CDR1 as SQVTM and CDR2 as ANQGSEA. The CDR3 covers 11 residues. Here the CDR3 reads CSGGVGNEQYF. CDR3 DNA sequence: TGCAGCGGGGGGGTAGGGAACGAGCAGTACTTC.

The chain uses TRBV6-1 and TRBJ2-2; 7 bases map to TRBD2. Unmatched junction bases numbered 5, after V lost 6 bases and J lost 1 base. This CDR3 is 15 amino acids long. Per germline, CDR1 MNHNS and CDR2 SASEGT. The CDR3 DNA sequence: TGTGCCAGCAGGGCCGGGGGGTGGAACACCGGGGAGCTGTTTTTT. Translated, it gives CASRAGGWNTGELFF.

V usage is TRBV27 and J usage is TRBJ1-1; D remains ambiguous. The CDR3 covers 14 residues. Trimming pared 5 bases from V and 1 base from J, leaving 11 bases between. Germline values: CDR1 MNHEY, CDR2 SMNVEV (reference sequence). CDR3 amino acids: CASSLLEGNTEAFF. The CDR3 nucleotides read TGTGCCAGCAGTCTACTGGAGGGGAACACTGAAGCTTTCTTT.

This sequence joins TRBV6-5 and TRBJ1-4; weak D call: TRBD1 (5 bases). Germline CDR1 and CDR2: MNHEY and SVGAGI. This CDR3 contains 14 residues. V was pared by 2 bases and J by 8 bases, with 12 bases between. The CDR3 reads CASSYKGRGEKLFF. The CDR3 nucleotides are TGTGCCAGCAGTTACAAGGGGCGGGGGGAAAAACTGTTTTTT.

The chain recombines TRBV5-1 with TRBJ2-1; the match to TRBD2 covers 9 bases. V shed 4 bases and J 2 bases; nucleotides not matched to a gene: 7. The CDR3 covers 16 residues. The V gene's germline CDR1 is SGHRS and CDR2 YFSETQ. The CDR3 DNA follows: TGCGCCAGCAGCACCGCGACTAGCGGTGCCTACAATGAGCAGTTCTTC. This encodes CASSTATSGAYNEQFF.

The gene calls are TRBV7-6 and TRBJ1-1; 8 bases are shared with TRBD1. The CDR3 runs to 12 residues. Per the germline V gene, CDR1 is SGHVS and CDR2 is FNYEAQ. V gave up 4 bases and J gave up 9 bases; unmatched junction bases: 4. CDR3 in DNA: TGTGCCAGCAGCTCGGACAGGGCCCAAGCTTTCTTT. Amino acids: CASSSDRAQAFF.

This clone was counted a single time. The V call is TRBV5-1, the J call TRBJ2-1; TRBD1 matches 9 bases. CDR3 length: 14 amino acids. V shed 4 bases, J shed 8 bases, and the junction held 7 bases outside the gene matches. Germline V gives CDR1 SGHRS, CDR2 YFSETQ. CDR3 nucleotides: TGCGCCAGCAGCCTGGGACAGGGTATGGATGAGCAGTTCTTC. This encodes CASSLGQGMDEQFF.

This clone occurred once. CDR3 in DNA: TGTGCCAGCAGTTTATCGCCGGAGGTGTTTTGGGAGCAGTTCTTC. Its protein is CASSLSPEVFWEQFF. The V and J genes are TRBV27 and TRBJ2-1; tentatively, D is TRBD2 (5 bases). Trimming left V 0 bases short and J 10 bases short, with 16 bases between. The CDR3 runs to 15 residues. Germline lookup yields CDR1 MNHEY and CDR2 SMNVEV (reference sequence).

A remark on this clone: Compared with germline, one end of the junction differs, possibly owing to a read error. The chain recombines TRBV6-5 with TRBJ2-4, with D possibly matching TRBD1 (5 bases). Germline CDR1 and CDR2: MNHEY and SVGAGI. This CDR3 is 14 amino acids long. The CDR3 protein is CASSYTRQTNSQYF. CDR3 sequence (DNA): TGTGCCAGCAGTTACACACGACAGACAAACAGTCAGTACTTC.

The J gene is TRBJ2-3, the V gene TRBV5-6; D call uncertain. The V and J ends lost 0 bases and 2 bases respectively, with 7 bases between them. CDR3 length: 14 amino acids. The germline CDR1 and CDR2 sequences are SGHDT and YYEEEE. This chain's CDR3 is CASSLGQITDTQYF. The CDR3 nucleotides are TGTGCCAGCAGCTTGGGACAAATCACAGATACGCAGTATTTT.

This CDR3 is CASSQDFSGYNEQFF. In DNA, the CDR3 is TGCGCCAGCAGCCAAGATTTTAGCGGCTACAATGAGCAGTTCTTC. This chain uses TRBV4-1 with TRBJ2-1; tentatively, D is TRBD2 (6 bases). The CDR3 has 15 residues. V dropped 0 bases and J dropped 3 bases, with 9 bases sitting between them. CDR1 is MGHRA and CDR2 is YSYEKL in the germline V gene.

V usage is TRBV5-5 and J usage is TRBJ1-4, with a weak D call TRBD1 (5 bases). Deletions cut 0 bases from V and 6 bases from J, with 15 bases between. The germline gives CDR1 SGHKS, CDR2 YYEKEE (reference sequence). CDR3 length equals 16 residues. The CDR3 here is CASSLDGGGVYEKLFF. The CDR3 nucleotides read TGTGCCAGCAGCTTGGACGGTGGGGGGGTTTATGAAAAACTGTTTTTT.